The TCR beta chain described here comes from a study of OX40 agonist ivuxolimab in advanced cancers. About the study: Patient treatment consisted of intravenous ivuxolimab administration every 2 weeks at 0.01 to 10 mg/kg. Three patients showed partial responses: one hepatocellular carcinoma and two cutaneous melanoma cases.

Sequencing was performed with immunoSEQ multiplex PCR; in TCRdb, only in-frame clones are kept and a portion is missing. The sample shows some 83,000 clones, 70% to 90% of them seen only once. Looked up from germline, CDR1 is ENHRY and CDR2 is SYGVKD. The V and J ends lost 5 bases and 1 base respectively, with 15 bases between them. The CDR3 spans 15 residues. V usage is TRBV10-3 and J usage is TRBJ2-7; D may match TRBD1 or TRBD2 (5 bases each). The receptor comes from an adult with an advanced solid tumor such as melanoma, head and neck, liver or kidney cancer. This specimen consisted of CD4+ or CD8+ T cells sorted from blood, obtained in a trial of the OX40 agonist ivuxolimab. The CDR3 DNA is TGTGCCATCAGTTCGGCCGGGACCACTTCCTACGAGCAGTACTTC. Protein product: CAISSAGTTSYEQYF.